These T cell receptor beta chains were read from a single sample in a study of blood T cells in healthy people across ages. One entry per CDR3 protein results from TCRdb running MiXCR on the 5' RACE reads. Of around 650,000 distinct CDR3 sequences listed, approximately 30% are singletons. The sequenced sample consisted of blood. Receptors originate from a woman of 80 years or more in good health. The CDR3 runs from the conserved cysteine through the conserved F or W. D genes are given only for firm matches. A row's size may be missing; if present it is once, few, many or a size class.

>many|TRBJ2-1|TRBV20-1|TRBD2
TGCAGTGCGGAAGCGGGGGGGTTATACAATGAGCAGTTCTTC
CSAEAGGLYNEQFF
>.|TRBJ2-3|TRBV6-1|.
TGTGCCAGCAGCGAAGTGGTGGGTGGCACAGATACGCAGTATTTT
CASSEVVGGTDTQYF
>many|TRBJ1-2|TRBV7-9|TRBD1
TGTGCCAGCAGTCGAAACAGGGGACTTTCGAAGGGGAGCTATGGCTACACCTTC
CASSRNRGLSKGSYGYTF
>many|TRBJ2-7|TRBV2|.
TGTGCCAGCACGGACGGAACCTACGAGCAGTACTTC
CASTDGTYEQYF
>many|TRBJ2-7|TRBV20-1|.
TGCAGTGCTCCCGCGGTCGGCAGGGGGGTTCACGAGCAGTACTTC
CSAPAVGRGVHEQYF
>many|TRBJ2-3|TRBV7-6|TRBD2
TGTGCCAGCAGCTTAGCGTCTAGCGGGGCCACAGATACGCAGTATTTT
CASSLASSGATDTQYF
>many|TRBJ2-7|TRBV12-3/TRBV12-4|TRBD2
TGTGCCAGCAAAAGGACTAGCGGGGGTCCCTACGAGCAGTACTTC
CASKRTSGGPYEQYF
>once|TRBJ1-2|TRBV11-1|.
TGTGCCAGCAGCTTAGAGGGACGGGGCTCCTACGGCTACACCTTC
CASSLEGRGSYGYTF
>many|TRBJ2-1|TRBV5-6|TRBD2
TGTGCCAGCAGCTCCCCTGCGGGGGAGACAAACAATGAGCAGTTCTTC
CASSSPAGETNNEQFF
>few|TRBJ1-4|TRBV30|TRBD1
TGTGCCGGCGACAGGGGAGAAAAACTGTTTTTT
CAGDRGEKLFF
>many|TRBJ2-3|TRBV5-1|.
TGCGCCAGCAGCTTGAGGGGGAGAGCCCTTCTAGATACGCAGTATTTT
CASSLRGRALLDTQYF
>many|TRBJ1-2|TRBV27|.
TGTGCCAGCAGTTCCAATAATCCGCGCGGATTCTTCCCCTATGGCTACACCTTC
CASSSNNPRGFFPYGYTF
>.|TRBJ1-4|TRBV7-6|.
TGTGCCAGCACCAACCAGGGGCGCGGGATTGAAAAACTGTTTTTT
CASTNQGRGIEKLFF
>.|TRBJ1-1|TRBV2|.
TGTGCCAGCGCGACCAGGGGAAAAACTTTCTTT
CASATRGKTFF
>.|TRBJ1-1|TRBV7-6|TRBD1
TGTGCCAGCAGCTTGAGGGGGCGCGAAGCTTTCTTT
CASSLRGREAFF
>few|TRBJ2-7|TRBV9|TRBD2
TGTGCCAGCAGCGTAGAGGGGACTAGCGGCTACGAGCAGTACTTC
CASSVEGTSGYEQYF
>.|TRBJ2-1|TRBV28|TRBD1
TGTGCCAGCAGCTTATTGACAGGGAGCTCCTACAATGAGCAGTTCTTC
CASSLLTGSSYNEQFF
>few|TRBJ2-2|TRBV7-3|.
TGTGCCAGCAGCCTCCGGATTAGGGGGGAGCTGTTTTTT
CASSLRIRGELFF